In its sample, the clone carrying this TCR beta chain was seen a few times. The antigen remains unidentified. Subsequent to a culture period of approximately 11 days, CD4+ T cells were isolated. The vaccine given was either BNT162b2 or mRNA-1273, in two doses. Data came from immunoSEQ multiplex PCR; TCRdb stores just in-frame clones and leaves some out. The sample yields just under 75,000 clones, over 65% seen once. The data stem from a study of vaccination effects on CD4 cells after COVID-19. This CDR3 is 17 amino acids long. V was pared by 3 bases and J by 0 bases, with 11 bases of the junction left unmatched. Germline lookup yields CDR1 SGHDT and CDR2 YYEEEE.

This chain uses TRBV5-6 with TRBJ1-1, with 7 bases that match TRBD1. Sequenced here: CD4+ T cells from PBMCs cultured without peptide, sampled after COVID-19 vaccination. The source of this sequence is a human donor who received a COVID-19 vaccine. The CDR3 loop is CASSWGIGTDMNTEAFF. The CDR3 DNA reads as TGTGCCAGCAGCTGGGGTATCGGGACAGACATGAACACTGAAGCTTTCTTT.